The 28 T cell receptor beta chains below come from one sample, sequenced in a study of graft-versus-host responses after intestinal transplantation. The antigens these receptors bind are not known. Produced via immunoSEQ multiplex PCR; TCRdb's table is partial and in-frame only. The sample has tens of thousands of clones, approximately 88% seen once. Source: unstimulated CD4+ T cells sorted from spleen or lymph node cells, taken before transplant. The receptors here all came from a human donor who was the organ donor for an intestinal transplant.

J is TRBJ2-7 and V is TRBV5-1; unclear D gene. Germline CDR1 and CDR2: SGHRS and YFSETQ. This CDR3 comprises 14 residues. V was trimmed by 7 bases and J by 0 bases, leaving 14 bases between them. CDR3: CASRTQPSSYEQYF. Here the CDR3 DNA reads TGCGCCAGCCGTACCCAACCCAGCTCCTACGAGCAGTACTTC.

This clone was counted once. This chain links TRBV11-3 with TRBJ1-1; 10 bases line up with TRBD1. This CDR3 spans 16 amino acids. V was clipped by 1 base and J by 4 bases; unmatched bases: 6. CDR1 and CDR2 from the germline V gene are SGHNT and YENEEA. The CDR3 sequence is CASSLAGTGVGTEAFF. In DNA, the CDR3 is TGTGCCAGCAGCTTAGCGGGGACAGGGGTTGGCACTGAAGCTTTCTTT.

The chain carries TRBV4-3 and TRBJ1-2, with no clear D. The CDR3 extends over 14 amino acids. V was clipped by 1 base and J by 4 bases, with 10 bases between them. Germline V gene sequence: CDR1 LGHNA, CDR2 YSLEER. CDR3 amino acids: CASSQALQSYGYTF. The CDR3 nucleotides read TGCGCCAGCAGCCAAGCACTACAGAGCTATGGCTACACCTTC.

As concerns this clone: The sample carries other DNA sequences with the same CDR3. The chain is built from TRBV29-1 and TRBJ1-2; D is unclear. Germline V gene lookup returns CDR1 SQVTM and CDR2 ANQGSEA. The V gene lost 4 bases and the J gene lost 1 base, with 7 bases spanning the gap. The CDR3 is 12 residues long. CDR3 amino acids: CSVGGSNYGYTF. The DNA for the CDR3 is TGCAGCGTTGGCGGCAGTAACTATGGCTACACCTTC.

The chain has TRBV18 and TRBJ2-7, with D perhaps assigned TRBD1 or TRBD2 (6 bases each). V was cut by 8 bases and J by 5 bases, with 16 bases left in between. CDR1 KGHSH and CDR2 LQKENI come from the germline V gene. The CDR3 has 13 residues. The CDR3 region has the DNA TGTGCCAGCGGGGGAGGACAGAACCACGAGCAGTACTTC. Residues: CASGGGQNHEQYF. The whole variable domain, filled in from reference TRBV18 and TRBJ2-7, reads NAGVMQNPRHLVRRRGQEARLRCSPMKGHSHVYWYRQLPEEGLKFMVYLQKENIIDESGMPKERFSAEFPKEGPSILRIQQVVRGDSAAYFCASGGGQNHEQYFGPGTRLTVT.

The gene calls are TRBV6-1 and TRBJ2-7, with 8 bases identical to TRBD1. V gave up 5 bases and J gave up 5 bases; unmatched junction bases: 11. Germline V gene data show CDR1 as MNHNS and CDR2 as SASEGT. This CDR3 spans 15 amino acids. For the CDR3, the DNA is TGTGCCAGCAGTTTAAGGACAGGGTTATTGGACGAGCAGTACTTC. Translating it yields CASSLRTGLLDEQYF.

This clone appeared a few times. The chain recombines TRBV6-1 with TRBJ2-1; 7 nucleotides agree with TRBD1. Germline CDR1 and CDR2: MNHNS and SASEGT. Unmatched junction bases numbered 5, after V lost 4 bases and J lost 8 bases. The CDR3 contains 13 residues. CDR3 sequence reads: CASSGTGVDEQFF. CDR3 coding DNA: TGTGCCAGCAGTGGGACAGGAGTTGATGAGCAGTTCTTC.

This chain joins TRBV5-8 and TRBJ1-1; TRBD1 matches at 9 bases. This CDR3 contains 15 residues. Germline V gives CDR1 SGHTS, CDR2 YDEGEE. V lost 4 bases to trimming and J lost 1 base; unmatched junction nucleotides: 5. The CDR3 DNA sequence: TGTGCCAGCAGCCTGGGACAGGGTCCGAACACTGAAGCTTTCTTT. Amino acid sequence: CASSLGQGPNTEAFF.

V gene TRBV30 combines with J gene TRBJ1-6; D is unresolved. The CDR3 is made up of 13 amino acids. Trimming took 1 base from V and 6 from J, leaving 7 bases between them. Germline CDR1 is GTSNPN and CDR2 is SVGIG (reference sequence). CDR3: CAWSAQVNSPLHF. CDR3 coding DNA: TGTGCCTGGAGTGCTCAGGTTAATTCACCCCTCCACTTT.

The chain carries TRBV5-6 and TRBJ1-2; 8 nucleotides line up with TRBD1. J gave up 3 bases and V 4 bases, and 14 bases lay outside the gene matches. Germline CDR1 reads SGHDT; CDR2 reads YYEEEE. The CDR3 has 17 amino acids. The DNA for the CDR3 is TGTGCCAGCAGCCTCCACCTATCTATGGACAGGGACTATGGCTACACCTTC. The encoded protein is CASSLHLSMDRDYGYTF.

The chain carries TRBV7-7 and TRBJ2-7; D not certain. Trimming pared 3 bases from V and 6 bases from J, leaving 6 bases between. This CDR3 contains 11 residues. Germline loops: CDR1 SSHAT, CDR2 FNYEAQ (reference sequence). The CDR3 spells CASSFSGEQYF. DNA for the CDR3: TGTGCCAGCAGCTTTTCGGGCGAGCAGTACTTC. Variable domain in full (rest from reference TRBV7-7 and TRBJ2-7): GAGVSQSPRYKVTKRGQDVTLRCDPISSHATLYWYQQALGQGPEFLTYFNYEAQPDKSGLPSDRFSAERPEGSISTLTIQRTEQRDSAMYRCASSFSGEQYFGPGTRLTVT.

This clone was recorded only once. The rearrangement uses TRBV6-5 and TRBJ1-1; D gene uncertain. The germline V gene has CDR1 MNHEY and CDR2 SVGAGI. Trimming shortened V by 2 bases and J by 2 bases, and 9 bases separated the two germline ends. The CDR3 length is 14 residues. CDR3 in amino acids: CASSYPGANTEAFF. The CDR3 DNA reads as TGTGCCAGCAGTTACCCGGGCGCAAACACTGAAGCTTTCTTT.

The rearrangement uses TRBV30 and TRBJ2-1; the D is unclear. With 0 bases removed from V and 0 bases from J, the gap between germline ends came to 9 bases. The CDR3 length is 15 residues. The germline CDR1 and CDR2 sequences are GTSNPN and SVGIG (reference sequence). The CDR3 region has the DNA TGTGCCTGGAGTGTACGTCGAAGCTCCTACAATGAGCAGTTCTTC. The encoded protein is CAWSVRRSSYNEQFF.

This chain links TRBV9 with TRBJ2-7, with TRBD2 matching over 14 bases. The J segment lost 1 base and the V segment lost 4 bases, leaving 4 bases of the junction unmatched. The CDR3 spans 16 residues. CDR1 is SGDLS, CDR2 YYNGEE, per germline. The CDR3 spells CASSPRLAGGSYEQYF. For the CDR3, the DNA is TGTGCCAGCAGCCCCCGACTAGCGGGAGGGTCCTACGAGCAGTACTTC.

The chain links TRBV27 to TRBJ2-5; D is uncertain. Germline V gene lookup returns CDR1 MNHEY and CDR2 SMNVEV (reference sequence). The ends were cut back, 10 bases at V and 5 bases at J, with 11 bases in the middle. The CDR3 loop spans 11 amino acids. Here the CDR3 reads CATLARETQYF. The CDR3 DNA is TGTGCCACTTTAGCCCGGGAGACCCAGTACTTC.

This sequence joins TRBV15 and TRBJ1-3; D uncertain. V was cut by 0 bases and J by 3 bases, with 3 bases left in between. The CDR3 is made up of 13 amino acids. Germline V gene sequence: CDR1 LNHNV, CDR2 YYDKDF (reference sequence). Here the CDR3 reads CATSRDVGNTIYF. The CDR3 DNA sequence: TGTGCCACCAGCAGAGATGTTGGAAACACCATATATTTT. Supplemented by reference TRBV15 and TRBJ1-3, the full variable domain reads DAMVIQNPRYQVTQFGKPVTLSCSQTLNHNVMYWYQQKSSQAPKLLFHYYDKDFNNEADTPDNFQSRRPNTSFCFLDIRSPGLGDTAMYLCATSRDVGNTIYFGEGSWLTVV.

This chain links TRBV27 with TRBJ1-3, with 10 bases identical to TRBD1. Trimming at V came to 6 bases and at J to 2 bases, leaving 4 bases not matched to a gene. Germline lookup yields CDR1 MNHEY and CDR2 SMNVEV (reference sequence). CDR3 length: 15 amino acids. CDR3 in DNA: TGTGCCAGCAGCTCCGGGACAGGGGCTGGAAACACCATATATTTT. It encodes CASSSGTGAGNTIYF.

The CDR3 loop reads CATGRGTDTQYF. CDR3 DNA sequence: TGTGCCACGGGGCGGGGCACAGATACGCAGTATTTT. The rearrangement uses TRBV10-3 and TRBJ2-3; the D call may be TRBD1 or TRBD2 (5 bases each). Germline values: CDR1 ENHRY, CDR2 SYGVKD. V was shortened by 10 bases and J by 1 base, with 9 bases between the two germline ends. This CDR3 contains 12 residues.

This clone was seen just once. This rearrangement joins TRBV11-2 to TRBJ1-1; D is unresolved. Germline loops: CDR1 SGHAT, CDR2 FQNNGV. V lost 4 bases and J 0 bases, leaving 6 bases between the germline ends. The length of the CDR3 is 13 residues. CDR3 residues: CASSWKVNTEAFF. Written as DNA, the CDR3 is TGTGCCAGCAGCTGGAAGGTGAACACTGAAGCTTTCTTT.

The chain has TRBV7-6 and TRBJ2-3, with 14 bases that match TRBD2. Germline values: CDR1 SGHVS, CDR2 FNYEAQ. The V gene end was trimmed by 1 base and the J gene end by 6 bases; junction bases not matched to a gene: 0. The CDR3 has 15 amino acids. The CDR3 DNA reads TGTGCCAGCAGCTTAGGGACTAGCGGGGGGGATACGCAGTATTTT. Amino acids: CASSLGTSGGDTQYF. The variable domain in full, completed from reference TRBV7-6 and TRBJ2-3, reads GAGVSQSPRYKVTKRGQDVALRCDPISGHVSLYWYRQALGQGPEFLTYFNYEAQQDKSGLPNDRFSAERPEGSISTLTIQRTEQRDSAMYRCASSLGTSGGDTQYFGPGTRLTVL.

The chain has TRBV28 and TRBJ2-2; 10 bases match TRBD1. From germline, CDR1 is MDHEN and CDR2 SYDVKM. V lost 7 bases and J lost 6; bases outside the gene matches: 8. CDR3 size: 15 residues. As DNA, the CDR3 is TGTGCCAGCACCCTATGGGACAGGGGCTCCGGGGAGCTGTTTTTT. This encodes CASTLWDRGSGELFF.

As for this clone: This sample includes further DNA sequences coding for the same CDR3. CDR3 DNA sequence: TGCGCCAGCAGTGAAGGGACAGGGGGTTACACCTTC. Encoded protein: CASSEGTGGYTF. The chain links TRBV10-2 to TRBJ1-2; 11 bases fit TRBD1. Germline V lookup: CDR1 WSHSY, CDR2 SAAADI. This CDR3 has 12 amino acids. J gave up 11 bases and V 3 bases, and 2 bases lay outside the gene matches.

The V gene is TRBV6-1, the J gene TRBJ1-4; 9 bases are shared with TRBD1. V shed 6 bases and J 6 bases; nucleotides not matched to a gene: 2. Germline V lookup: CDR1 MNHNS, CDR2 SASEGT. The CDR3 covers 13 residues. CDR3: CASSRDRDEKLFF. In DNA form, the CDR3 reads TGTGCCAGCAGCCGGGACAGGGATGAAAAACTGTTTTTT.

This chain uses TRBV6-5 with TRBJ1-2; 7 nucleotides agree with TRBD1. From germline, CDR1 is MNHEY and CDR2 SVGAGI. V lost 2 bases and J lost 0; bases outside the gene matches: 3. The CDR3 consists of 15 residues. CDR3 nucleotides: TGTGCCAGCAGTTACGGGAGGGGGCCTAACTATGGCTACACCTTC. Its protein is CASSYGRGPNYGYTF.

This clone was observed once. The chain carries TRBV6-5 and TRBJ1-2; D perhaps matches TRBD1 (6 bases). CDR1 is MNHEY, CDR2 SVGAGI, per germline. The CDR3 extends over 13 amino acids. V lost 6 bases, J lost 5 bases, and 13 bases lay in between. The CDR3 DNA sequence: TGTGCCAGCAGACCTGGGACACCATATGGCTACACCTTC. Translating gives CASRPGTPYGYTF.

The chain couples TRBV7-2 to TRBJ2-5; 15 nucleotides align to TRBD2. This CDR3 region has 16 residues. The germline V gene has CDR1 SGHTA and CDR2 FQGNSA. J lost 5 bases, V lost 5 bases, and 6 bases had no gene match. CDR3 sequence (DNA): TGTGCCAGCAGCGGCGGACTAGCGGGGGGGCGGGAGACCCAGTACTTC. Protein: CASSGGLAGGRETQYF.

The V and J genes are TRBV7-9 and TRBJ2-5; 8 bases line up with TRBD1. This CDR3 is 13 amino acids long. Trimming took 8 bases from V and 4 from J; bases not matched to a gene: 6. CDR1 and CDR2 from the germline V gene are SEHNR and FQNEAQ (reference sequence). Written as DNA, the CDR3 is TGTGCCAGCTCACGCAGGGGGCGAGAGACCCAGTACTTC. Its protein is CASSRRGRETQYF.

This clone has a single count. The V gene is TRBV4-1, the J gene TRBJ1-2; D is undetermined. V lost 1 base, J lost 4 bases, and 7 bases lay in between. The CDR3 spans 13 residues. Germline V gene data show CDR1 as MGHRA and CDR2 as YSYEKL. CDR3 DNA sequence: TGCGCCAGCAGCCAAGTCGGACTCTATGGCTACACCTTC. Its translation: CASSQVGLYGYTF.